The rows below give T cell receptor beta chains drawn from one sample of a study of blood T cell repertoires in COVID-19. TCRdb keeps only in-frame clones here, not all; method: immunoSEQ multiplex PCR. Found here are some 150,000 clones, roughly 88% of them singletons; the top ten hold about 1.5%. The specimen was peripheral blood. The receptors derive from an older woman with acute or convalescent COVID-19. Both conserved end residues are part of each CDR3. A D gene is named only where the DNA matches it firmly. Not all rows give a size; the values are once, few, many and, for expanded clones, a class.

v_gene: TRBV9; abundance: NA; d_gene: TRBD1; j_gene: TRBJ2-2; CDR3aa: CASSARTGAGNTGELFF; CDR3nt: TGTGCCAGCAGCGCCCGGACAGGGGCCGGGAACACCGGGGAGCTGTTTTTT
v_gene: TRBV28; abundance: NA; d_gene: TRBD1; j_gene: TRBJ1-2; CDR3aa: CASSFADREYGYTF; CDR3nt: TGTGCCAGCAGTTTCGCCGACAGGGAGTATGGCTACACCTTC
v_gene: TRBV28; abundance: once; d_gene: NA; j_gene: TRBJ2-1; CDR3aa: CASSEDRNEQFF; CDR3nt: TGTGCCAGCAGTGAAGACAGGAATGAGCAGTTCTTC
v_gene: TRBV7-9; abundance: NA; d_gene: TRBD1; j_gene: TRBJ1-4; CDR3aa: CASSLDGTELEKLFF; CDR3nt: TGTGCCAGCAGCTTAGATGGGACAGAACTTGAAAAACTGTTTTTT
v_gene: TRBV10-3; abundance: NA; d_gene: NA; j_gene: TRBJ1-2; CDR3aa: CAITRGGDGYTF; CDR3nt: TGTGCCATCACTAGGGGGGGAGATGGCTACACCTTC
v_gene: TRBV10-3; abundance: NA; d_gene: TRBD1; j_gene: TRBJ1-2; CDR3aa: CAISETETQGIGGYTF; CDR3nt: TGTGCCATCAGTGAGACGGAGACACAGGGGATCGGTGGCTACACCTTC
v_gene: TRBV5-1; abundance: NA; d_gene: TRBD1; j_gene: TRBJ1-2; CDR3aa: CASSSLSGQGGYGYTF; CDR3nt: TGCGCCAGCAGCTCGTTAAGCGGACAGGGGGGATATGGCTACACCTTC
v_gene: TRBV7-6; abundance: NA; d_gene: TRBD1; j_gene: TRBJ1-5; CDR3aa: CASSLDAGGSDQPQHF; CDR3nt: TGTGCCAGCAGCTTAGATGCAGGGGGTTCGGATCAGCCCCAGCATTTT
v_gene: TRBV6-5; abundance: NA; d_gene: NA; j_gene: TRBJ1-6; CDR3aa: CASSYSMGGGSPLHF; CDR3nt: TGTGCCAGCAGTTACTCGATGGGGGGGGGTTCACCCCTCCACTTT
v_gene: TRBV4-2; abundance: NA; d_gene: NA; j_gene: TRBJ2-1; CDR3aa: CASSQDRGIPYNEQFF; CDR3nt: TGTGCCAGCAGCCAAGATCGAGGGATTCCCTACAATGAGCAGTTCTTC
v_gene: TRBV12-5; abundance: NA; d_gene: NA; j_gene: TRBJ1-1; CDR3aa: CASGLVGAPRAFF; CDR3nt: TGTGCTAGTGGTTTGGTGGGGGCACCCCGGGCTTTCTTT
v_gene: TRBV9; abundance: once; d_gene: NA; j_gene: TRBJ1-3; CDR3aa: CASSVAGVGNTIYF; CDR3nt: TGTGCCAGCAGCGTAGCGGGGGTTGGAAACACCATATATTTT
v_gene: TRBV5-1; abundance: NA; d_gene: NA; j_gene: TRBJ1-1; CDR3aa: CASSLTGTLNTEAFF; CDR3nt: TGCGCCAGCAGCTTGACGGGGACACTGAACACTGAAGCTTTCTTT
v_gene: TRBV19; abundance: NA; d_gene: NA; j_gene: TRBJ2-1; CDR3aa: CASSIERQGGDEQFF; CDR3nt: TGTGCCAGTAGTATAGAGAGGCAGGGAGGCGATGAGCAGTTCTTC
v_gene: TRBV6-1; abundance: NA; d_gene: TRBD1; j_gene: TRBJ1-2; CDR3aa: CASSEAKPGQKYGYTF; CDR3nt: TGTGCCAGCAGTGAAGCTAAACCGGGACAGAAGTATGGCTACACCTTC
v_gene: TRBV7-2; abundance: NA; d_gene: NA; j_gene: TRBJ1-1; CDR3aa: CASSLTRLNTEAFF; CDR3nt: TGTGCCAGCAGCTTAACCAGGCTGAACACTGAAGCTTTCTTT
v_gene: TRBV11-2; abundance: NA; d_gene: NA; j_gene: TRBJ1-3; CDR3aa: CASSHSRSGNTIYF; CDR3nt: TGTGCCAGCAGCCACAGTCGGTCTGGAAACACCATATATTTT
v_gene: TRBV10-3; abundance: once; d_gene: NA; j_gene: TRBJ2-3; CDR3aa: CATKGPRTDTQYF; CDR3nt: TGTGCCACCAAGGGGCCTCGCACAGATACGCAGTATTTT
v_gene: TRBV21-1; abundance: NA; d_gene: NA; j_gene: TRBJ1-3; CDR3aa: CASSGLSGTLGSGNTIYF; CDR3nt: TGTGCCAGCAGCGGACTATCCGGAACGCTCGGCTCTGGAAACACCATATATTTT
v_gene: TRBV21-1; abundance: NA; d_gene: NA; j_gene: TRBJ1-5; CDR3aa: CASSKEADEPNQPQHF; CDR3nt: TGTGCCAGCAGCAAAGAGGCGGATGAGCCCAATCAGCCCCAGCATTTT
v_gene: TRBV30; abundance: NA; d_gene: NA; j_gene: TRBJ1-2; CDR3aa: CAWSTGLNYGYTF; CDR3nt: TGTGCCTGGAGTACAGGGCTTAACTATGGCTACACCTTC
v_gene: TRBV11-2; abundance: NA; d_gene: NA; j_gene: TRBJ1-1; CDR3aa: CASSLGQLNTEAFF; CDR3nt: TGTGCCAGCAGCTTAGGACAGTTGAACACTGAAGCTTTCTTT
v_gene: TRBV7-2; abundance: NA; d_gene: NA; j_gene: TRBJ1-4; CDR3aa: CASSPRAGGDEKLFF; CDR3nt: TGTGCCAGCAGCCCCCGGGCGGGCGGGGATGAAAAACTGTTTTTT
v_gene: TRBV7-9; abundance: NA; d_gene: TRBD2; j_gene: TRBJ2-3; CDR3aa: CASSLGFLAGGEADTQYF; CDR3nt: TGTGCCAGCAGCTTAGGCTTTCTAGCGGGGGGGGAAGCAGATACGCAGTATTTT
v_gene: TRBV10-3; abundance: NA; d_gene: NA; j_gene: TRBJ1-5; CDR3aa: CAISTTTGNNQPQHF; CDR3nt: TGTGCCATCAGTACAACAACAGGGAACAATCAGCCCCAGCATTTT
v_gene: TRBV5-1; abundance: NA; d_gene: NA; j_gene: TRBJ2-1; CDR3aa: CASSATSNSYNEQFF; CDR3nt: TGCGCCAGCAGCGCCACTAGCAACTCCTACAATGAGCAGTTCTTC
v_gene: TRBV7-8; abundance: NA; d_gene: NA; j_gene: TRBJ1-1; CDR3aa: CASSVWGKNTEAFF; CDR3nt: TGTGCCAGCAGCGTCTGGGGCAAAAACACTGAAGCTTTCTTT
v_gene: TRBV28; abundance: NA; d_gene: TRBD2; j_gene: TRBJ2-3; CDR3aa: CASSLGASGYTDTQYF; CDR3nt: TGTGCCAGCAGTTTAGGAGCTAGCGGGTACACAGATACGCAGTATTTT
v_gene: TRBV5-5; abundance: NA; d_gene: TRBD1; j_gene: TRBJ1-2; CDR3aa: CASSRQGPNYGYTF; CDR3nt: TGTGCCAGCAGCCGACAGGGGCCAAACTATGGCTACACCTTC
v_gene: TRBV30; abundance: NA; d_gene: TRBD1; j_gene: TRBJ1-5; CDR3aa: CAWSGDRTNQPQHF; CDR3nt: TGTGCCTGGAGTGGGGACAGGACAAATCAGCCCCAGCATTTT
v_gene: TRBV20-1; abundance: NA; d_gene: NA; j_gene: TRBJ2-5; CDR3aa: CSASSETQYF; CDR3nt: TGCAGTGCCTCTTCGGAGACCCAGTACTTC
v_gene: TRBV15; abundance: NA; d_gene: NA; j_gene: TRBJ2-7; CDR3aa: CATSRDRVFEQYF; CDR3nt: TGTGCCACCAGCAGAGACAGGGTATTCGAGCAGTACTTC
v_gene: TRBV4-3; abundance: NA; d_gene: NA; j_gene: TRBJ1-1; CDR3aa: CASSQTLNTEAFF; CDR3nt: TGCGCCAGCAGCCAGACTCTGAACACTGAAGCTTTCTTT
v_gene: TRBV28; abundance: NA; d_gene: TRBD1; j_gene: TRBJ1-2; CDR3aa: CASTHTYRDSDTF; CDR3nt: TGTGCCAGCACCCATACTTACCGGGACAGTGACACCTTC
v_gene: TRBV6-5; abundance: few; d_gene: TRBD1; j_gene: TRBJ2-5; CDR3aa: CASRRQGQVAETQYF; CDR3nt: TGTGCCAGCAGGCGACAGGGGCAGGTGGCGGAGACCCAGTACTTC
v_gene: TRBV7-2; abundance: NA; d_gene: NA; j_gene: TRBJ1-2; CDR3aa: CASSLLNPRVSYGYTF; CDR3nt: TGTGCCAGCAGCTTATTAAACCCGCGGGTATCGTATGGCTACACCTTC
v_gene: TRBV5-1; abundance: NA; d_gene: NA; j_gene: TRBJ2-5; CDR3aa: CASSLGRGAGETQYF; CDR3nt: TGCGCCAGCAGCTTAGGCAGGGGAGCAGGCGAGACCCAGTACTTC
v_gene: TRBV7-8; abundance: NA; d_gene: NA; j_gene: TRBJ2-7; CDR3aa: CASSLQTGYSYEQYF; CDR3nt: TGTGCCAGCAGCTTACAAACAGGGTACTCCTACGAGCAGTACTTC
v_gene: TRBV7-9; abundance: NA; d_gene: TRBD1; j_gene: TRBJ1-6; CDR3aa: CASSRTGGNSPLHF; CDR3nt: TGTGCCAGCAGCCGGACAGGGGGAAATTCACCCCTCCACTTT
v_gene: TRBV9; abundance: NA; d_gene: TRBD1; j_gene: TRBJ1-2; CDR3aa: CASSVSGQGYGYTF; CDR3nt: TGTGCCAGCAGCGTCTCCGGACAGGGCTATGGCTACACCTTC
v_gene: TRBV2; abundance: NA; d_gene: TRBD1; j_gene: TRBJ1-2; CDR3aa: CASREWGQGASNYGYTF; CDR3nt: TGTGCCAGCAGGGAATGGGGACAGGGGGCAAGTAACTATGGCTACACCTTC
v_gene: TRBV6-2/TRBV6-3; abundance: many; d_gene: NA; j_gene: TRBJ1-5; CDR3aa: CASSYLQGGNQPQHF; CDR3nt: TGTGCCAGCAGTTACTTACAGGGAGGCAATCAGCCCCAGCATTTT
v_gene: TRBV14; abundance: NA; d_gene: NA; j_gene: TRBJ2-7; CDR3aa: CASSQDPGAYEQYF; CDR3nt: TGTGCCAGCAGCCAAGATCCGGGGGCCTACGAGCAGTACTTC
v_gene: TRBV4-2; abundance: NA; d_gene: TRBD2; j_gene: TRBJ2-3; CDR3aa: CASRLGLAGLTDTQYF; CDR3nt: TGTGCCAGCAGACTTGGACTAGCGGGCCTAACAGATACGCAGTATTTT
v_gene: TRBV7-9; abundance: NA; d_gene: NA; j_gene: TRBJ1-6; CDR3aa: CASSLGGQGGSPLHF; CDR3nt: TGTGCCAGCAGCTTAGGCGGGCAGGGAGGATCACCCCTCCACTTT
v_gene: TRBV6-2/TRBV6-3; abundance: NA; d_gene: NA; j_gene: TRBJ2-7; CDR3aa: CASSPYTKHPAKQYF; CDR3nt: TGTGCCAGCAGCCCCTACACTAAACACCCTGCGAAGCAGTACTTC
v_gene: TRBV2; abundance: once; d_gene: TRBD1; j_gene: TRBJ1-1; CDR3aa: CASSLGQGGGYTEAFF; CDR3nt: TGTGCCAGCAGCCTCGGCCAAGGGGGCGGGTACACTGAAGCTTTCTTT
v_gene: TRBV4-1; abundance: once; d_gene: TRBD2; j_gene: TRBJ2-1; CDR3aa: CASSRIAGGTYNEQFF; CDR3nt: TGCGCCAGCAGCCGAATAGCGGGGGGTACCTACAATGAGCAGTTCTTC
v_gene: TRBV14; abundance: NA; d_gene: NA; j_gene: TRBJ2-3; CDR3aa: CASSQDQGVTDTQYF; CDR3nt: TGTGCCAGCAGCCAAGATCAAGGAGTCACAGATACGCAGTATTTT
v_gene: TRBV19; abundance: NA; d_gene: TRBD1; j_gene: TRBJ1-1; CDR3aa: CASSTTGAPIGTEAFF; CDR3nt: TGTGCCAGTAGTACCACAGGGGCTCCGATCGGGACTGAAGCTTTCTTT
v_gene: TRBV4-1; abundance: once; d_gene: NA; j_gene: TRBJ2-3; CDR3aa: CASSLRGAVDTQYF; CDR3nt: TGCGCCAGCAGCCTCCGGGGGGCGGTAGATACGCAGTATTTT